The 8 T cell receptor beta chains given below trace back to one sample, sequenced in a study of blood T cell repertoires in COVID-19. Method: immunoSEQ multiplex PCR; TCRdb's copy keeps in-frame clones and lacks some. The table has about 210,000 clones, approximately 85% seen once; the top ten hold approximately 5.1%. Sequenced: peripheral blood. Receptors originate from a man aged 50 or older with COVID-19, enrolled during active disease.

V usage is TRBV9 and J usage is TRBJ2-5, with 10 positions matching TRBD2. CDR3 length: 16 residues. The V and J ends lost 3 bases and 4 bases, in that order; junction bases with no gene match: 9. In germline, CDR1 is SGDLS, CDR2 YYNGEE. In DNA, the CDR3 is TGTGCCAGCAGCGCTAGCGGGGGTCCAGGGATAGAGACCCAGTACTTC. Residues: CASSASGGPGIETQYF.

The chain carries TRBV11-2 and TRBJ1-1; D uncertain. Deletions cut 8 bases from V and 2 bases from J, with 3 bases between. Germline-derived CDR1 and CDR2 are SGHAT and FQNNGV. The CDR3 is made up of 10 amino acids. CDR3 bases: TGTGCCAGCCAAAACACTGAAGCTTTCTTT. This translates into CASQNTEAFF.

The chain has TRBV6-5 and TRBJ1-2; 7 nucleotides match TRBD1. The CDR3 runs to 15 residues. In germline, CDR1 is MNHEY, CDR2 SVGAGI. Losses at the gene ends were 0 bases for V and 4 bases for J; bases not matched to a gene: 5. The DNA for the CDR3 is TGTGCCAGCAGTTACTCGAAGGGGGCTAGCTATGGCTACACCTTC. Translated: CASSYSKGASYGYTF.

This clone was found a few times. This chain connects TRBV5-4 to TRBJ1-2; 9 positions match TRBD1. V shed 0 bases and J 10 bases; nucleotides not matched to a gene: 4. The length of the CDR3 is 13 residues. Per germline, CDR1 SGHNT and CDR2 YYREEE (reference sequence). The CDR3 loop is CASSLERQGVYTF. Here the CDR3 DNA reads TGTGCCAGCAGCTTGGAACGACAGGGGGTCTACACCTTC. Using reference TRBV5-4 and TRBJ1-2 for the parts outside the CDR3, the full variable domain is ETGVTQSPTHLIKTRGQQVTLRCSSQSGHNTVSWYQQALGQGPQFIFQYYREEENGRGNFPPRFSGLQFPNYSSELNVNALELDDSALYLCASSLERQGVYTFGSGTRLTVV.

The chain uses TRBV11-2 and TRBJ1-6; D is unclear. V was clipped by 2 bases and J by 0 bases, with 11 bases between them. This CDR3 region has 17 residues. Germline V gene sequence: CDR1 SGHAT, CDR2 FQNNGV. The CDR3 DNA reads TGTGCCAGCAGCTTACAACCCAAGCCCTCCTATAATTCACCCCTCCACTTT. As protein: CASSLQPKPSYNSPLHF.

The V and J genes are TRBV9 and TRBJ1-3; D remains ambiguous. V was clipped by 0 bases and J by 0 bases, with 7 bases between them. This CDR3 is 15 amino acids long. Germline CDR1 is SGDLS and CDR2 is YYNGEE. CDR3 in amino acids: CASSVGFFSGNTIYF. CDR3 bases: TGTGCCAGCAGCGTAGGTTTCTTCTCTGGAAACACCATATATTTT.

V gene TRBV11-2 combines with J gene TRBJ2-7, with 7 positions matching TRBD1. This CDR3 has 14 amino acids. Germline V gene sequence: CDR1 SGHAT, CDR2 FQNNGV. The V gene end was trimmed by 5 bases and the J gene end by 2 bases; junction bases not matched to a gene: 6. This CDR3 reads CASSPGTVAYEQYF. CDR3 sequence (DNA): TGTGCCAGCAGCCCCGGGACAGTAGCCTACGAGCAGTACTTC.

The chain links TRBV28 to TRBJ1-5, with 9 bases lining up with TRBD1. CDR3 length equals 12 residues. Per germline, CDR1 MDHEN and CDR2 SYDVKM. With 6 bases clipped from V and 7 bases from J, the junction kept 1 base outside the gene matches. In nucleotides, the CDR3 is TGTGCCAGCAGGGGACAGGGACAGCCCCAGCATTTT. Residues: CASRGQGQPQHF.